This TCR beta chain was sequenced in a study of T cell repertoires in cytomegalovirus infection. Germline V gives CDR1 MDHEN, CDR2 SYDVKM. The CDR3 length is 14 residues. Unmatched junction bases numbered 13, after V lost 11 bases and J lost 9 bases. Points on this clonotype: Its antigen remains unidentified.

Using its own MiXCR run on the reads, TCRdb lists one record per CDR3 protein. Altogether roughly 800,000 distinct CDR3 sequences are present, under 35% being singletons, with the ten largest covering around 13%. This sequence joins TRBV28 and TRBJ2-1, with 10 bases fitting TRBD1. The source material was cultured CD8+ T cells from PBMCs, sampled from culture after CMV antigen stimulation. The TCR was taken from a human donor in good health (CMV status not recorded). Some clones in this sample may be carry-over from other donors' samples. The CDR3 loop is CAATLGTGEAEQFF. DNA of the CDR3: TGTGCCGCCACACTCGGGACAGGGGAAGCTGAGCAGTTCTTC.